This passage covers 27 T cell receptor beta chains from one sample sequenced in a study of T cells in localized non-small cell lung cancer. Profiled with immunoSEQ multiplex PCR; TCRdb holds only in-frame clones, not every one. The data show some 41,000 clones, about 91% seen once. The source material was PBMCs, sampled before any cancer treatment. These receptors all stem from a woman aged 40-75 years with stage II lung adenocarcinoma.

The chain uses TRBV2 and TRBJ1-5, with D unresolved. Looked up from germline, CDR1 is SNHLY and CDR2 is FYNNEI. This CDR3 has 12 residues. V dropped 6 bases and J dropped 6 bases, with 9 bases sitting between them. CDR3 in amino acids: CASSLLSQPQHF. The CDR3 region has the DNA TGTGCCAGCAGCCTACTAAGTCAGCCCCAGCATTTT.

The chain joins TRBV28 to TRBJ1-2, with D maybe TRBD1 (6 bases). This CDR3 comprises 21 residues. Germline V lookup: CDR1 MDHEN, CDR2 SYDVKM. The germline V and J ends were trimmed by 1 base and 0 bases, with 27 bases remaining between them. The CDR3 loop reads CASSLSRYNFKDSLANYGYTF. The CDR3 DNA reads TGTGCCAGCAGTTTATCCCGCTACAATTTCAAGGACAGTTTAGCTAACTATGGCTACACCTTC.

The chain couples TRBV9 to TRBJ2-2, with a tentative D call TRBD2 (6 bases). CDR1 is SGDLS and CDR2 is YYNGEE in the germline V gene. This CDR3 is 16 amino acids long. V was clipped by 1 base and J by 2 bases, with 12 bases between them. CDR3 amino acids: CASSVLGGTNTGELFF. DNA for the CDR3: TGTGCCAGCAGCGTATTAGGCGGGACCAACACCGGGGAGCTGTTTTTT.

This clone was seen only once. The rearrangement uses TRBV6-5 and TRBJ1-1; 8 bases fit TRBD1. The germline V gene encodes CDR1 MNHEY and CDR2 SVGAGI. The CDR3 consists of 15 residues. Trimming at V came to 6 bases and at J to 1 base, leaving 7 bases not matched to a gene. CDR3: CASSYSQGANTEAFF. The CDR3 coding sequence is TGTGCCAGCAGCTATTCGCAGGGGGCGAACACTGAAGCTTTCTTT.

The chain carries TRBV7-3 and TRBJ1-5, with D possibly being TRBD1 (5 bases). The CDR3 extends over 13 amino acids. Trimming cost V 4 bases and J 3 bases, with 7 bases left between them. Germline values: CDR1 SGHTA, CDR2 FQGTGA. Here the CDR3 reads CASSSDNNQPQHF. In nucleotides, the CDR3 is TGTGCCAGCAGCTCGGACAACAATCAGCCCCAGCATTTT.

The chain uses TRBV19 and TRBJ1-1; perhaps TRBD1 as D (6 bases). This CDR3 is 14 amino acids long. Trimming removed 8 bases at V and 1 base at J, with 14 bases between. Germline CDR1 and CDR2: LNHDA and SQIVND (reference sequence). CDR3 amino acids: CASHKNRANTEAFF. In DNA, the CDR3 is TGTGCCAGTCATAAGAACAGGGCGAACACTGAAGCTTTCTTT.

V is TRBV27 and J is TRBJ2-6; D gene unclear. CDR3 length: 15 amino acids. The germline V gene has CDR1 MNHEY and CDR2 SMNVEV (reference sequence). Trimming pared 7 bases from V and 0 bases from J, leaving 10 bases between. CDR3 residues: CASTPRVSGANVLTF. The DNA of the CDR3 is TGTGCCAGCACCCCTCGGGTCTCTGGGGCCAACGTCCTGACTTTC.

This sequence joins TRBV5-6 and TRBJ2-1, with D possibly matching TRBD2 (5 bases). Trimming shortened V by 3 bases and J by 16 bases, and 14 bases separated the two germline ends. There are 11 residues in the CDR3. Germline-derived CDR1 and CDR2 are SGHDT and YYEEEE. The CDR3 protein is CASSSEVAIFF. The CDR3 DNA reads TGTGCCAGCAGCTCGGAGGTGGCGATCTTCTTC.

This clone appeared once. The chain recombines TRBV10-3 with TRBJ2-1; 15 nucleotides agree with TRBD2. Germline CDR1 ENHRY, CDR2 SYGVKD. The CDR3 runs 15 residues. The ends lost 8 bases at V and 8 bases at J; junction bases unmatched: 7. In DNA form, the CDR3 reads TGTGCCATCGGGGGACTAGCGGGAGGTCAGGATGAGCAGTTCTTC. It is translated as CAIGGLAGGQDEQFF.

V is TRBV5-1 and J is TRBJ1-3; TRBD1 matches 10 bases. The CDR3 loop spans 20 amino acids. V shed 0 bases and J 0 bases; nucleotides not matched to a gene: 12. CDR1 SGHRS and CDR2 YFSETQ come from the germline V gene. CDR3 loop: CASSLGIGTGDLHSGNTIYF. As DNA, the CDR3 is TGCGCCAGCAGCTTGGGAATAGGGACAGGGGACCTTCACTCTGGAAACACCATATATTTT.

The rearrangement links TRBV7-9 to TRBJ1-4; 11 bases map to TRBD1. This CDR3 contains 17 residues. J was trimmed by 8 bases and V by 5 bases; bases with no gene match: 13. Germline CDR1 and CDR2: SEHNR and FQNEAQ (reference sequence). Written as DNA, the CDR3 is TGTGCCAGCAGCCGTACCGGGACAGGGGGAGATAGAGAAAAACTGTTTTTT. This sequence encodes CASSRTGTGGDREKLFF. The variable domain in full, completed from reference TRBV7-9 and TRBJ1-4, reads DTGVSQNPRHKITKRGQNVTFRCDPISEHNRLYWYRQTLGQGPEFLTYFQNEAQLEKSRLLSDRFSAERPKGSFSTLEIQRTEQGDSAMYLCASSRTGTGGDREKLFFGSGTQLSVL.

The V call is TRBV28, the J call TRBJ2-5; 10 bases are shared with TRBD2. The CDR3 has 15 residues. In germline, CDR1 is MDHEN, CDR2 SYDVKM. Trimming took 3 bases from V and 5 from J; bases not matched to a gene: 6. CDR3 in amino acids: CASSFQSGGVETQYF. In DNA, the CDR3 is TGTGCCAGCAGTTTTCAGAGCGGGGGGGTTGAGACCCAGTACTTC.

The DNA of the CDR3 is TGTGCCAGCAATCACGGGTTTTTAGGGAGCACAGATACGCAGTATTTT. This encodes CASNHGFLGSTDTQYF. This chain connects TRBV28 to TRBJ2-3, with D unclear. CDR1 is MDHEN and CDR2 is SYDVKM in the germline V gene. This CDR3 is 16 amino acids long. V lost 7 bases, J lost 0 bases, and 17 bases lay in between.

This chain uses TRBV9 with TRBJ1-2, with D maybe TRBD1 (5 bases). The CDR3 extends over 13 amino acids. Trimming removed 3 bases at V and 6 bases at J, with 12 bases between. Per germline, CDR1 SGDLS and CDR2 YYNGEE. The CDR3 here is CASSGGSLHGYTF. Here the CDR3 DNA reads TGTGCCAGCAGCGGGGGGTCTCTGCATGGCTACACCTTC.

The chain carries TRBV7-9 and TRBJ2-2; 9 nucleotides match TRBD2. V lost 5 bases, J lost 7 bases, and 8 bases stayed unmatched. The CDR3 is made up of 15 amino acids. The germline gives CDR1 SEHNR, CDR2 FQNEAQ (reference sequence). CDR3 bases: TGTGCCAGCAGCGTCGTAGCGGGAGCGGGCGGGGAGCTGTTTTTT. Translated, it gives CASSVVAGAGGELFF.

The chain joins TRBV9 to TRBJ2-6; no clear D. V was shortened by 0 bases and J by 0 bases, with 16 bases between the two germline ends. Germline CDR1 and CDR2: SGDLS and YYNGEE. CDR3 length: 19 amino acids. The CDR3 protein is CASSVAVGQLVSGANVLTF. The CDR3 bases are TGTGCCAGCAGCGTAGCGGTTGGGCAGTTAGTCTCTGGGGCCAACGTCCTGACTTTC.

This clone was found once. The CDR3 nucleotides are TGTGCCAGCAGCGTAGGGGCGGGACCGACAGATACGCAGTATTTT. Translated: CASSVGAGPTDTQYF. V usage is TRBV9 and J usage is TRBJ2-3; a weak D match, TRBD2 (6 bases). Germline V gene sequence: CDR1 SGDLS, CDR2 YYNGEE. The length of the CDR3 is 15 residues. V lost 0 bases and J 3 bases, leaving 11 bases between the germline ends.

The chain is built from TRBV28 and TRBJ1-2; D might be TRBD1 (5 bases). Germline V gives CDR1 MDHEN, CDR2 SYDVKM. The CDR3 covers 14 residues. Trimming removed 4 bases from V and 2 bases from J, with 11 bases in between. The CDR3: CASSYPEGNYGYTF. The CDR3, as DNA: TGTGCCAGCAGTTACCCGGAGGGGAACTATGGCTACACCTTC.

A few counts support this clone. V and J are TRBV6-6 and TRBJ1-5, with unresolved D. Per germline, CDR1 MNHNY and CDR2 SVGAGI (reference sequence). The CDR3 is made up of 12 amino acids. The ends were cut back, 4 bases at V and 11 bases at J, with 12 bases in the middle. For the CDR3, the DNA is TGTGCCAGCAGTTCTGTCCGGGAGGCCCAGCATTTT. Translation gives CASSSVREAQHF.

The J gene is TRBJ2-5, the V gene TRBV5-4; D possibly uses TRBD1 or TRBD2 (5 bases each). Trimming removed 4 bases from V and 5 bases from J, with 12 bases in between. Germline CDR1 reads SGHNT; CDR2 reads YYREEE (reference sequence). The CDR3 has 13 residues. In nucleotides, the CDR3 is TGTGCCAGCAGCGGGGGATTCCGGGAGACCCAGTACTTC. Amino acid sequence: CASSGGFRETQYF.

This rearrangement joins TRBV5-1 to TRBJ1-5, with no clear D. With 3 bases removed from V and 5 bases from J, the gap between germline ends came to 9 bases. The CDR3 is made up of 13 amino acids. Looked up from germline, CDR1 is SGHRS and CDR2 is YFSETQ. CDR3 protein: CASSSRDDQPQHF. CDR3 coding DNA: TGCGCCAGCAGCTCAAGGGATGATCAGCCCCAGCATTTT. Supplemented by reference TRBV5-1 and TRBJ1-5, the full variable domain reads KAGVTQTPRYLIKTRGQQVTLSCSPISGHRSVSWYQQTPGQGLQFLFEYFSETQRNKGNFPGRFSGRQFSNSRSEMNVSTLELGDSALYLCASSSRDDQPQHFGDGTRLSIL.

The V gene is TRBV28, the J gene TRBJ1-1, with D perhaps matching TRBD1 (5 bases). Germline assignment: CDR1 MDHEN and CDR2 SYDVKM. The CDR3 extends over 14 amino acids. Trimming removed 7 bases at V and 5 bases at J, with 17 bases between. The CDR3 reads CASTPSGPKTEAFF. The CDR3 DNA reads TGTGCCAGCACGCCCTCGGGGCCGAAGACTGAAGCTTTCTTT.

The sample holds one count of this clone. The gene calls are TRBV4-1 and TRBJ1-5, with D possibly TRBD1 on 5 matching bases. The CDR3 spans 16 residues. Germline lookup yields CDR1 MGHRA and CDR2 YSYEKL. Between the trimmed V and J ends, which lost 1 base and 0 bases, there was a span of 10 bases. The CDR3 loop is CASSQAGGDSNQPQHF. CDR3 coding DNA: TGCGCCAGCAGCCAAGCTGGGGGGGATAGCAATCAGCCCCAGCATTTT.

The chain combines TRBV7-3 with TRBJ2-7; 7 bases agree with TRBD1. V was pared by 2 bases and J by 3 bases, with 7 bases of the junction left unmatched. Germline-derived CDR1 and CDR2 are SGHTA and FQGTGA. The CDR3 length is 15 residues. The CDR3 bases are TGTGCCAGCAGCTTACATCCGGGACAGATCTACGAGCAGTACTTC. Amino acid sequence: CASSLHPGQIYEQYF. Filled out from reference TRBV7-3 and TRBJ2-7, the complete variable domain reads GAGVSQTPSNKVTEKGKYVELRCDPISGHTALYWYRQSLGQGPEFLIYFQGTGAADDSGLPNDRFFAVRPEGSVSTLKIQRTERGDSAVYLCASSLHPGQIYEQYFGPGTRLTVT.

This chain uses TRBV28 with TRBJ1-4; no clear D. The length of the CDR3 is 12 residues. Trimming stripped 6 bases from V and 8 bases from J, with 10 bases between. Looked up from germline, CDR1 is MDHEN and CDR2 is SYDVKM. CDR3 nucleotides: TGTGCCAGCAGAGTCCCGAGCGAAAAACTGTTTTTT. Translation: CASRVPSEKLFF.

This CDR3 is CASRMRGGNQPQHF. In nucleotides, the CDR3 is TGTGCCAGTAGGATGCGTGGTGGCAATCAGCCCCAGCATTTT. The chain joins TRBV19 to TRBJ1-5; the D is unclear. CDR3 length: 14 amino acids. V was pared by 6 bases and J by 2 bases, with 11 bases between. Germline loops: CDR1 LNHDA, CDR2 SQIVND (reference sequence).

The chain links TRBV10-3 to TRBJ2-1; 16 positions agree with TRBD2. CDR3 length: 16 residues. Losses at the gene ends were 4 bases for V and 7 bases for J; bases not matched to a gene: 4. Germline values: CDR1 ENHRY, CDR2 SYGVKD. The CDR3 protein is CAISVGTSGGANEQFF. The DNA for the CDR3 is TGTGCCATCAGTGTGGGGACTAGCGGGGGGGCAAATGAGCAGTTCTTC.